The TCR beta chain described here comes from a study of blood T cell repertoires in COVID-19. Background on the study: From the United States, Italy and Spain came samples of acute and convalescent COVID-19.

This clone showed up just once. The CDR3 loop spans 17 amino acids. The germline V gene has CDR1 SGHRS and CDR2 YFSETQ. Unmatched junction bases numbered 9, after V lost 0 bases and J lost 7 bases. Adults between roughly 18 and 89 years of age took part from about 24 US areas. Cohorts were determined from participant-reported clinical history. Sequencing used immunoSEQ multiplex PCR; TCRdb keeps in-frame clones, though not all of them. Of fewer than 400,000 clones listed, 92% are singletons. The sequencing sample was made of PBMCs or T cells enriched from blood (not recorded which). This TCR came from a young woman who had recovered from COVID-19. The chain joins TRBV5-1 to TRBJ2-1; 11 nucleotides align to TRBD2. CDR3 sequence reads: CASSLETSGMSRNEQFF. The CDR3 coding sequence is TGCGCCAGCAGCTTGGAGACTAGCGGGATGAGCAGGAATGAGCAGTTCTTC. Looking up the rest from reference TRBV5-1 and TRBJ2-1 gives the full variable domain: KAGVTQTPRYLIKTRGQQVTLSCSPISGHRSVSWYQQTPGQGLQFLFEYFSETQRNKGNFPGRFSGRQFSNSRSEMNVSTLELGDSALYLCASSLETSGMSRNEQFFGPGTRLTVL.